This is a list of T cell receptor beta chains from one sample in a study of somatic mutations in cytotoxic T cells in rheumatoid arthritis. Libraries were prepared by immunoSEQ multiplex PCR; TCRdb keeps only in-frame clonotypes and omits some of them. The sample has 2,000 to 2,500 clones; about 85% are singletons. Sequencing input: CD8+ T cells sorted from blood. All receptors come from a man in his fifties or sixties with rheumatoid arthritis. Both conserved end residues are trimmed from each CDR3. The order of the fields is D gene, V gene, J gene, CDR3 protein. D genes are given only for firm matches.

D: .
V: TRBV10-1
J: TRBJ2-1
CDR3: ASSEGGGEQF

D: TRBD2
V: TRBV25-1
J: TRBJ2-4
CDR3: ASSQRGGQNIQY

D: TRBD2
V: TRBV7-6
J: TRBJ2-5
CDR3: ASSLGLAGYNTGGETQY

D: .
V: TRBV2
J: TRBJ2-7
CDR3: ASSTGFSYEQY

D: TRBD2
V: TRBV7-8
J: TRBJ2-1
CDR3: ASSPGTSGPSYNEQF

D: TRBD2
V: TRBV2
J: TRBJ2-1
CDR3: ASGGAYNEQF

D: TRBD1
V: TRBV29-1
J: TRBJ1-3
CDR3: SVRGGTAGNTIY

D: .
V: TRBV14
J: TRBJ2-1
CDR3: ASSHHGSSYNEQF

D: .
V: TRBV6-1
J: TRBJ2-7
CDR3: ASSEDGGPFYEQY

D: .
V: TRBV27
J: TRBJ1-5
CDR3: ASSPVLLAGQPQH

D: TRBD1
V: TRBV5-1
J: TRBJ1-4
CDR3: ASSLMGQGATNEKLF

D: .
V: TRBV19
J: TRBJ1-1
CDR3: ASTPWGGSGTEAF

D: TRBD2
V: TRBV4-2
J: TRBJ2-1
CDR3: ASSQEPGYLAGDHNEQF

D: TRBD1
V: TRBV6-5
J: TRBJ2-7
CDR3: ASSWTGASYYEQY

D: .
V: TRBV4-2
J: TRBJ2-7
CDR3: ASSQIGDYEQY

D: .
V: TRBV7-6
J: TRBJ2-2
CDR3: ASSKFVETGSNTGELF

D: .
V: TRBV29-1
J: TRBJ1-2
CDR3: SVSTGNDGYT

D: TRBD1
V: TRBV7-3
J: TRBJ2-1
CDR3: ASSLNVQGFSNEQF

D: TRBD2
V: TRBV4-3
J: TRBJ2-2
CDR3: ASSQDREGLITGELF

D: .
V: TRBV5-5
J: TRBJ2-2
CDR3: ASSLAGTGNTGELF

D: TRBD1
V: TRBV7-8
J: TRBJ2-3
CDR3: ASSLKQGAVTDTQY

D: .
V: TRBV6-5
J: TRBJ1-2
CDR3: ASRQDGYT

D: TRBD2
V: TRBV10-1
J: TRBJ2-4
CDR3: ASSETGTSNIQY

D: .
V: TRBV27
J: TRBJ2-1
CDR3: ASSYGSPPSYNEQF

D: TRBD1
V: TRBV5-8
J: .
CDR3: ASSPGTGWDYEQY

D: .
V: TRBV4-1
J: .
CDR3: ASSQGGYEQY

D: TRBD2
V: TRBV19
J: TRBJ2-1
CDR3: ASSIDSGGVKDEQF

D: TRBD1
V: TRBV11-2
J: TRBJ2-2
CDR3: ASSLSMGQYTGELF

D: .
V: TRBV4-3
J: TRBJ1-6
CDR3: ASSQDLMGANNSPLH